This T cell receptor (beta chain) emerged from a study of T cell changes during pregnancy in multiple sclerosis. The CDR3 runs to 15 residues. V dropped 0 bases and J dropped 5; count of bases not matched to a gene: 5. CDR1 is SEHNR and CDR2 is FQNEAQ in the germline V gene (reference sequence). Profiling relied on immunoSEQ multiplex PCR, and the TCRdb table lists in-frame clones only, not all of them. The data contain around 100,000 clones, roughly 90% of them seen just once; the ten biggest clones take up approximately 3.5%. The V gene is TRBV7-9, the J gene TRBJ1-1; the match to TRBD1 covers 8 bases. This sequence was found in a female donor with multiple sclerosis, enrolled in a pregnancy study. The sample consisted of peripheral blood, taken after pregnancy. The CDR3 sequence: CASSLAAGGFTEAFF. Here the CDR3 DNA reads TGTGCCAGCAGCTTAGCGGCAGGGGGCTTTACTGAAGCTTTCTTT.